This note documents a single T cell receptor beta chain sequence. Its antigen remains unidentified. This table comes from immunoSEQ multiplex PCR, and its TCRdb copy is limited to in-frame clones, with some not included. The data hold fewer than 800,000 clones, with about 90% observed a single time. This record belongs to a study of Ad26.COV2.S vaccination and SARS-CoV-2 variants. Turning to the study itself: Once, or twice with 56 days between doses, Ad26.COV2.S was given intramuscularly. Study-level findings and limits: It is possible that the TCR breadth and depth analyses underestimated the total T cell responses. Greater spike-specific TCR breadth was seen in vaccine recipients than in placebo recipients.

Sample treatment: some 20 received Ad26.COV2.S at low or high dose, single or two shots; a few received placebo; per-sample allocation not given. Repertoires come from day 63 after the first vaccine or placebo injection. In the vaccine, an Ad26 vector expressed the SARS-CoV-2 spike of the Wuhan strain. This TCR was sampled from a person between 18 and 65 years old who received the Ad26.COV2.S COVID-19 vaccine or a placebo. Source: peripheral blood, taken in a trial of Ad26.COV2.S vaccine versus placebo.

Here the CDR3 reads CASSKSPEAGVGDTQYF. Written as DNA, the CDR3 is TGTGCCAGCAGCAAATCCCCTGAAGCGGGGGTGGGAGATACGCAGTATTTT. The chain combines TRBV21-1 with TRBJ2-3; the tabulated D call, TRBD2, remains unverified against the DNA. TRBV21-1 corresponds to a pseudogene. The length of the CDR3 is 17 residues.